This passage covers 29 T cell receptor beta chains from one sample sequenced in a study of CD8+ T cells in alopecia areata. Treatment noted: oral pan-JAK inhibitor, 5-10 mg twice daily. Sequencing templates came from extracted RNA that was reverse transcribed into cDNA. Produced via immunoSEQ multiplex PCR; TCRdb's table is partial and in-frame only. The top ten clones hold around 15% of a sample with under 95,000 clones, about two thirds of them seen once. Material: CD8+ T cells sorted from blood, obtained around week 42, from a patient treated with tofacitinib. The receptors were sampled from a human donor with alopecia areata.

The count of this clone is one. This rearrangement joins TRBV7-3 to TRBJ2-3, with TRBD2 as a possible D gene (7 bases). Germline V gene data show CDR1 as SGHTA and CDR2 as FQGTGA. The CDR3 runs 15 residues. V shed 0 bases and J shed 4 bases, with 11 bases lying between them. CDR3 residues: CASSLTGGLADTQYF. In DNA form, the CDR3 reads TGTGCCAGCAGCTTAACGGGGGGGCTTGCAGATACGCAGTATTTT.

This clone was seen a handful of times. This rearrangement joins TRBV5-5 to TRBJ1-2; 8 positions match TRBD1. The CDR3 spans 15 residues. J gave up 4 bases and V 3 bases, and 8 bases lay outside the gene matches. Germline CDR1 SGHKS, CDR2 YYEKEE (reference sequence). The CDR3 DNA reads TGTGCCAGCAGCTACTATGGACAGGGCGCCTATGGCTACACCTTC. Translating gives CASSYYGQGAYGYTF. Based on the CDR3 plus reference TRBV5-5 and TRBJ1-2, the full variable domain is DAGVTQSPTHLIKTRGQQVTLRCSPISGHKSVSWYQQVLGQGPQFIFQYYEKEERGRGNFPDRFSARQFPNYSSELNVNALLLGDSALYLCASSYYGQGAYGYTFGSGTRLTVV.

This rearrangement joins TRBV4-3 to TRBJ1-1; the D is unclear. The CDR3 extends over 14 amino acids. Germline V gives CDR1 LGHNA, CDR2 YSLEER. Trimming pared 4 bases from V and 2 bases from J, leaving 11 bases between. CDR3 nucleotides: TGCGCCAGCAGCCTCGGACGGGGAAACACTGAAGCTTTCTTT. This gives the protein CASSLGRGNTEAFF.

The count of this clone is one. The DNA of the CDR3 is TGTGCCAGCAGCCGGACTCGGGTCGATACGCAGTATTTT. This codes for CASSRTRVDTQYF. The genes are TRBV7-9 and TRBJ2-3; possible D gene TRBD2, 5 bases. The CDR3 runs 13 residues. The germline CDR1 and CDR2 sequences are SEHNR and FQNEAQ (reference sequence). Between the trimmed V and J ends, which lost 5 bases and 6 bases, there was a span of 12 bases.

The chain has TRBV30 and TRBJ1-2; D uncertain. This CDR3 region has 13 residues. Germline V CDR1 and CDR2: GTSNPN, SVGIG (reference sequence). V lost 1 base and J 2 bases, leaving 8 bases between the germline ends. DNA for the CDR3: TGTGCCTGGAGTGACCTGCCGAACTATGGCTACACCTTC. Its protein is CAWSDLPNYGYTF.

The chain has TRBV5-6 and TRBJ1-6; D gene ambiguous. The CDR3 consists of 12 residues. V dropped 0 bases and J dropped 8 bases, with 3 bases sitting between them. Germline V CDR1 and CDR2: SGHDT, YYEEEE. The CDR3 loop is CASSLADSPLHF. The CDR3 nucleotides are TGTGCCAGCAGCTTGGCAGATTCACCCCTCCACTTT.

This chain links TRBV30 with TRBJ2-2; D ambiguous. In germline, CDR1 is GTSNPN, CDR2 SVGIG (reference sequence). There are 10 residues in the CDR3. Between the trimmed V and J ends, which lost 4 bases and 6 bases, there was a span of 3 bases. Written as DNA, the CDR3 is TGTGCCTGGAAGGCCGGGGAGCTGTTTTTT. Translation: CAWKAGELFF.

The chain couples TRBV7-6 to TRBJ2-1; 9 bases align to TRBD2. Germline V gene sequence: CDR1 SGHVS, CDR2 FNYEAQ. V shed 5 bases, J shed 1 base, and the junction held 6 bases outside the gene matches. The CDR3 is 16 residues long. As DNA, the CDR3 is TGTGCCAGCAGCATCATAGCGGGGGAATCCTACAATGAGCAGTTCTTC. Amino acids: CASSIIAGESYNEQFF.

The gene calls are TRBV30 and TRBJ2-7; D not resolved. This CDR3 is 13 amino acids long. Germline V gene sequence: CDR1 GTSNPN, CDR2 SVGIG (reference sequence). V lost 2 bases and J 5 bases, leaving 13 bases between the germline ends. The CDR3 coding sequence is TGTGCCTGGAGTTGGAACAGTGGAGACGAGCAGTACTTC. Protein sequence: CAWSWNSGDEQYF.

The chain has TRBV4-1 and TRBJ2-7, with 7 bases lining up with TRBD1. Trimming took 2 bases from V and 5 from J; bases not matched to a gene: 9. Germline V CDR1 and CDR2: MGHRA, YSYEKL. The CDR3 contains 15 residues. The CDR3 DNA reads as TGCGCCAGCAGCCAATTTACAGGGGAACCTAACGAGCAGTACTTC. It codes for CASSQFTGEPNEQYF.

In its sample, this clone was seen a few times. The rearrangement uses TRBV29-1 and TRBJ2-7; 7 bases are shared with TRBD1. The CDR3 extends over 14 amino acids. Germline CDR1 reads SQVTM; CDR2 reads ANQGSEA. V shed 5 bases and J 0 bases; nucleotides not matched to a gene: 7. The CDR3 here is CSVTGTDHSYEQYF. The CDR3 DNA sequence: TGCAGCGTTACAGGGACAGATCACTCCTACGAGCAGTACTTC.

The genes are TRBV11-2 and TRBJ2-3, with D tentatively TRBD2 (5 bases). This CDR3 has 16 residues. Looked up from germline, CDR1 is SGHAT and CDR2 is FQNNGV. The V gene lost 5 bases and the J gene lost 2 bases, with 17 bases spanning the gap. As DNA, the CDR3 is TGTGCCAGCAGCCCACTACTAGACCCATCCACAGATACGCAGTATTTT. It is translated as CASSPLLDPSTDTQYF.

The chain uses TRBV14 and TRBJ2-3; 10 bases align to TRBD2. This CDR3 comprises 18 residues. Germline V lookup: CDR1 SGHDN, CDR2 FVKESK. The V gene end was trimmed by 0 bases and the J gene end by 3 bases; junction bases not matched to a gene: 9. CDR3 residues: CASSQDLGLAMITDTQYF. CDR3 nucleotides: TGTGCCAGCAGCCAAGATTTGGGACTAGCGATGATAACAGATACGCAGTATTTT.

This clone appeared a single time. J is TRBJ2-7 and V is TRBV7-2; TRBD1 is a possible D gene (6 bases). V lost 5 bases to trimming and J lost 4 bases, with 12 bases between them. The germline V gene encodes CDR1 SGHTA and CDR2 FQGNSA. This CDR3 has 13 amino acids. The CDR3 reads CASSRDIIYEQYF. CDR3 sequence (DNA): TGTGCCAGCAGCCGGGACATAATATACGAGCAGTACTTC. The variable domain in full, completed from reference TRBV7-2 and TRBJ2-7, reads GAGVSQSPSNKVTEKGKDVELRCDPISGHTALYWYRQSLGQGLEFLIYFQGNSAPDKSGLPSDRFSAERTGGSVSTLTIQRTQQEDSAVYLCASSRDIIYEQYFGPGTRLTVT.

This rearrangement joins TRBV30 to TRBJ2-2; D unresolved. Per germline, CDR1 GTSNPN and CDR2 SVGIG (reference sequence). Trimming took off 2 bases at V and 4 bases at J, with 11 bases between the two ends. There are 14 residues in the CDR3. CDR3 region: CAWSWGRLTGELFF. In DNA, the CDR3 is TGTGCCTGGAGTTGGGGAAGACTCACCGGGGAGCTGTTTTTT.

The sample holds one count of this clone. The V call is TRBV30, the J call TRBJ2-7; D possibly corresponds to TRBD1 (6 bases). The CDR3 is made up of 13 amino acids. With 0 bases removed from V and 5 bases from J, the gap between germline ends came to 11 bases. Germline V gene sequence: CDR1 GTSNPN, CDR2 SVGIG (reference sequence). The DNA for the CDR3 is TGTGCCTGGAGTGTAGACAGGCGCGACGAGCAGTACTTC. This encodes CAWSVDRRDEQYF. Looking up the rest from reference TRBV30 and TRBJ2-7 gives the full variable domain: SQTIHQWPATLVQPVGSPLSLECTVEGTSNPNLYWYRQAAGRGLQLLFYSVGIGQISSEVPQNLSASRPQDRQFILSSKKLLLSDSGFYLCAWSVDRRDEQYFGPGTRLTVT.

The chain joins TRBV4-1 to TRBJ2-3; possible D gene TRBD2, 5 bases. The CDR3 has 17 residues. Germline loops: CDR1 MGHRA, CDR2 YSYEKL. V shed 0 bases and J shed 2 bases, with 15 bases lying between them. The CDR3 spells CASSQEGDLATTDTQYF. Here the CDR3 DNA reads TGCGCCAGCAGCCAAGAGGGAGATCTTGCTACCACAGATACGCAGTATTTT.

This chain links TRBV29-1 with TRBJ2-1, with D perhaps matching TRBD1 (5 bases). The CDR3 has 12 residues. V was pared by 4 bases and J by 8 bases, with 12 bases between. Germline V CDR1 and CDR2: SQVTM, ANQGSEA. The CDR3 protein is CSVVPGPDEQFF. In DNA form, the CDR3 reads TGCAGCGTTGTTCCAGGGCCCGATGAGCAGTTCTTC.

The genes are TRBV2 and TRBJ1-2; 7 bases fit TRBD1. This CDR3 has 13 residues. V was pared by 7 bases and J by 6 bases, with 8 bases of the junction left unmatched. The germline V gene encodes CDR1 SNHLY and CDR2 FYNNEI. The CDR3 nucleotides read TGTGCCAGCAACTCGGACAGGTTCGATGGCTACACCTTC. Protein product: CASNSDRFDGYTF.

Only a few counts were recorded for this clone. The V gene is TRBV7-2, the J gene TRBJ2-3; D is unresolved. The CDR3 has 13 residues. Germline lookup yields CDR1 SGHTA and CDR2 FQGNSA. V was cut by 1 base and J by 4 bases, with 6 bases left in between. The DNA of the CDR3 is TGTGCCAGCAGCTTAGGTTTAGCAGATACGCAGTATTTT. Translating it yields CASSLGLADTQYF.

This clone was counted only a few times. The chain carries TRBV23-1 and TRBJ2-1; D may correspond to TRBD1 or TRBD2 (5 bases each). TRBV23-1 belongs to the ORF category, with a function that is uncertain. V was clipped by 2 bases and J by 6 bases, with 11 bases between them. The length of the CDR3 is 14 residues. The CDR3 protein is CASSQDPGPNEQFF. As DNA, the CDR3 is TGCGCCAGCAGTCAAGATCCGGGACCCAATGAGCAGTTCTTC.

About this clone: Other DNA sequences within the sample encode an identical CDR3. V gene TRBV4-3 combines with J gene TRBJ2-1; D unresolved. The CDR3 totals 13 residues. In germline, CDR1 is LGHNA, CDR2 YSLEER. Trimming stripped 0 bases from V and 4 bases from J, with 4 bases between. DNA of the CDR3: TGCGCCAGCAGCCAAGACGGGTACAATGAGCAGTTCTTC. The encoded protein is CASSQDGYNEQFF.

The V gene is TRBV4-3, the J gene TRBJ1-5; TRBD1 agrees at 9 bases. Trimming at V came to 5 bases and at J to 1 base, leaving 3 bases not matched to a gene. The CDR3 consists of 15 residues. Germline V gene data show CDR1 as LGHNA and CDR2 as YSLEER. The CDR3 spells CASSGDRASNQPQHF. DNA of the CDR3: TGCGCCAGCAGCGGGGACAGGGCGAGCAATCAGCCCCAGCATTTT.

The gene calls are TRBV5-1 and TRBJ1-1; the match to TRBD1 covers 7 bases. The CDR3 consists of 17 residues. The ends lost 4 bases at V and 0 bases at J; junction bases unmatched: 12. Per germline, CDR1 SGHRS and CDR2 YFSETQ. CDR3 coding DNA: TGCGCCAGCAGCCCACAAGACAGGGCCGTCGTGAACACTGAAGCTTTCTTT. Protein: CASSPQDRAVVNTEAFF.

The gene calls are TRBV30 and TRBJ1-1; the D is unclear. CDR1 and CDR2 (germline): GTSNPN, SVGIG (reference sequence). The CDR3 length is 14 residues. The V end lost 0 bases, the J end lost 4 bases, and 12 bases lay between the germline ends. DNA for the CDR3: TGTGCCTGGAGTGTACTTGGAGTGAGCACTGAAGCTTTCTTT. It translates to CAWSVLGVSTEAFF.

The CDR3 DNA sequence: TGTGCCAGCAGACAATACCCCACAGGGCAGGAAGCTTTCTTT. It encodes CASRQYPTGQEAFF. The chain couples TRBV6-5 to TRBJ1-1; the D gene is possibly TRBD1 (6 bases). The CDR3 spans 14 residues. Trimming stripped 6 bases from V and 8 bases from J, with 19 bases between. CDR1 is MNHEY and CDR2 is SVGAGI in the germline V gene.

J is TRBJ1-2 and V is TRBV4-1; no reliable D call. The ends were cut back, 1 base at V and 2 bases at J, with 8 bases in the middle. There are 14 residues in the CDR3. Looked up from germline, CDR1 is MGHRA and CDR2 is YSYEKL. The CDR3 sequence: CASSQVHRNYGYTF. CDR3 coding DNA: TGCGCCAGCAGCCAAGTTCACCGCAACTATGGCTACACCTTC.

In its sample, this clone was seen a few times. The chain's CDR3 is CASSLDRGTYNEQFF. CDR3 in DNA: TGTGCCAGCAGCCTAGACAGGGGGACTTACAATGAGCAGTTCTTC. V and J are TRBV7-8 and TRBJ2-1; 9 bases match TRBD1. Germline assignment: CDR1 SGHVS and CDR2 FQNEAQ. CDR3 size: 15 residues. Unmatched junction bases numbered 6, after V lost 5 bases and J lost 4 bases.

V usage is TRBV5-8 and J usage is TRBJ2-1; D remains ambiguous. This CDR3 spans 11 amino acids. V was clipped by 0 bases and J by 14 bases, with 9 bases between them. Germline loops: CDR1 SGHTS, CDR2 YDEGEE. CDR3 in amino acids: CASSLGACEFF. DNA of the CDR3: TGTGCCAGCAGCTTGGGGGCGTGTGAGTTCTTC.